A selection of T cell receptor beta chains follows, all from one sample in a study of shared clonotypes between healthy human individuals. Only in-frame clones appear in the TCRdb table, and some are missing; sequencing was by immunoSEQ multiplex PCR. This table has 550,000 to 850,000 clones, roughly 72% appearing once. The specimen was memory CD4+ T cells sorted from blood. These receptors all stem from a woman in her thirties in good health. CDR3s include the opening cysteine and the closing phenylalanine or tryptophan. A D gene is named only where the DNA matches it firmly.

d_call j_call v_call cdr3_aa
TRBD1 TRBJ1-1 TRBV4-1 CASSQVRQGAKSTEAFF
TRBD2 TRBJ2-1 TRBV2 CASSTGTSNEQFF
. TRBJ1-5 TRBV19 CASSMGSLGNQPQHF
TRBD2 TRBJ2-3 TRBV7-7 CASSAGISGAFTDTQYF
. TRBJ1-3 TRBV5-6 CASSLYISGNTIYF
TRBD2 TRBJ2-4 TRBV7-8 CASSSSWVAGALAKNIQYF
TRBD1 TRBJ2-2 TRBV28 CASSPATGGSPGELFF
. TRBJ2-5 TRBV28 CASNSVSGTQYF
. TRBJ2-5 TRBV7-2 CASSPRRGETQYF
TRBD2 TRBJ2-1 TRBV11-2 CASSPRTSGIYEQFF
TRBD2 TRBJ2-7 TRBV4-2 CASSQDRGGLAGKKQYF
TRBD2 TRBJ2-1 TRBV29-1 CSVPGQGLAGANEQFF
. TRBJ1-5 TRBV5-1 CASSLAPGINQPQHF
TRBD2 TRBJ2-1 TRBV29-1 CSADTGTSAQPLIF
TRBD1 TRBJ1-4 TRBV28 CASSAGGSREKLFF
. TRBJ1-3 TRBV6-5 CASSYQGKVGNTIYF
TRBD1 TRBJ2-5 TRBV25-1 CASSARTGNEETQYF
. TRBJ2-1 TRBV7-9 CASSLPIVSEQFF
TRBD1 TRBJ1-2 TRBV6-1 CASSGQGSHYGYTF
. TRBJ2-4 TRBV6-5 CASSSVGVVAKNIQYF
TRBD2 TRBJ2-1 TRBV19 CASSYQSGSREQFF
TRBD1 TRBJ1-1 TRBV29-1 CSVARDRVPEAFF
TRBD2 TRBJ2-1 TRBV12-5 CASGLVLSGSSYNEQFF
TRBD2 TRBJ2-7 TRBV28 CASRPRGLQTDSYEQYF
. TRBJ1-1 TRBV6-5 CASSPRSKRGTEAFF
TRBD1 TRBJ1-5 TRBV28 CASITGTGLQPQHF
TRBD1 TRBJ1-4 TRBV27 CASSRTGRTNEKLFF
. TRBJ1-4 TRBV19 CASSPGGGENEKLFF
. TRBJ2-1 TRBV5-6 CASSLVGSNDNEQFF
TRBD1 TRBJ2-1 TRBV29-1 CSVPGTGDYNEQFF
. TRBJ2-5 TRBV7-8 CASSPRDTQLETQYF
. TRBJ1-1 TRBV28 CASSLQGSPSSAFF
. TRBJ2-2 TRBV5-1 CASSSPTAGTGELFF
TRBD1 TRBJ2-2 TRBV7-9 CASRRQGNTGELFF
. TRBJ1-1 TRBV4-1 CASSQASSLAGSGNTEAFF
. TRBJ2-5 TRBV5-6 CASSSLHRGETQYF
. TRBJ2-1 TRBV27 CASSPDGLWLRNNEQFF
. TRBJ1-5 TRBV27 CASSLSGAVNQPQHF
. TRBJ2-1 TRBV5-1 CASSSGTQSSYNEQFF
. TRBJ2-7 TRBV6-1 CASSPGIYEQYF
TRBD2 TRBJ2-7 TRBV27 CASSFSFGGSTYEQYF
TRBD1 TRBJ2-2 TRBV25-1 CASSDQGQGFPGELFF
. TRBJ2-3 TRBV2 CASRKLTSHTDTQYF
. TRBJ1-1 TRBV2 CATLGQLNTEAFF
. TRBJ2-7 TRBV6-6 CASSYSPGAAGYEQYF
. TRBJ2-7 TRBV10-3 CAIRGTGSDYEQYF
. TRBJ1-1 TRBV15 CATTPKGQWTEAFF
. TRBJ2-1 TRBV5-1 CASKAVYREEWSYNEQFF
. TRBJ2-5 TRBV7-2 CASSYQHSQETQYF
. TRBJ1-1 TRBV5-1 CASSFDYTEAFF
TRBD1 TRBJ2-7 TRBV7-9 CASSLNRRGTGRSYEQYF
. TRBJ2-5 TRBV14 CASSQGNLQETQYF
. TRBJ2-3 TRBV7-2 CASSLAAGWGTDTQYF
TRBD1 TRBJ2-2 TRBV18 CASSPGQPNTGELFF
TRBD1 TRBJ2-7 TRBV9 CAATKTRDREVFEQYF